A selection of T cell receptor beta chains follows, all from one sample in a study of identical twins. A single record per CDR3 protein comes from TCRdb applying MiXCR to the 5' RACE reads. The sample has about 530,000 distinct CDR3 sequences, approximately 20% seen once; the top ten hold 0.48%. This sample was also put to use in a study of yellow fever vaccine responses in identical twins.

Sequenced input: CD4+ T cells sorted from blood. Every receptor here comes from a young woman in good health. Each CDR3 is given with its conserved first and last residue. Each record gives: J gene, clone size, CDR3 length, V gene, CDR3 protein. Only part of the rows carry a size: once, few, many, or a class if the clone is expanded.

TRBJ1-6 | . | 16 | TRBV5-5 | CASSPQGGGEGSPLHF
TRBJ1-5 | many | 15 | TRBV6-6 | CASSSGGGFNQPQHF
TRBJ1-1 | few | 13 | TRBV19 | CASMKGLRTEAFF
TRBJ2-7 | . | 15 | TRBV7-2 | CASSQIWPGGYEQYF
TRBJ2-7 | . | 16 | TRBV5-1 | CASSLAGLAGAYEQYF
TRBJ2-1 | few | 15 | TRBV12-3/TRBV12-4 | CASRGLAGGNDEQFF
TRBJ2-4 | . | 16 | TRBV11-2 | CASSLQTGTSWGIQYF
TRBJ2-3 | . | 16 | TRBV7-2 | CASSAIGSGSTDTQYF
TRBJ2-2 | . | 14 | TRBV12-3/TRBV12-4 | CASSLRPGTGELFF
TRBJ2-3 | . | 15 | TRBV20-1 | CSARAPGVSTDTQYF